This section outlines one T cell receptor beta chain sequence together with its context. V was clipped by 7 bases and J by 2 bases; unmatched bases: 6. Germline V gene lookup returns CDR1 LNHDA and CDR2 SQIVND (reference sequence). The CDR3 contains 15 residues. As processed by the authors: Amplification with reference gene primers provided the estimates of nucleated cell counts. Here immunoSEQ multiplex PCR was the method, and the copy in TCRdb shows in-frame clones only, minus some. The V and J calls and clone size are taken from that table; D and trimming were inferred from the DNA. The sample has more than 95,000 clones, 85% to 90% seen once. The data were obtained in a study of blood T cell repertoires in COVID-19. Overall study context: T cells, B-cell-depleted T cells, or PBMCs provided the cDNA or gDNA that served as material.

The rearrangement joins TRBV19 to TRBJ2-3; 10 nucleotides align to TRBD2. The receptor was isolated from a man aged 50 to 59 with acute or convalescent COVID-19. Sequencing used peripheral blood. The CDR3: CASTWGTSDTDTQYF. CDR3 coding DNA: TGTGCCAGTACTTGGGGGACTAGCGACACAGATACGCAGTATTTT.